The 27 T cell receptor beta chains in this list originate from one sample, sequenced in a study of blood T cell repertoires in COVID-19. Clones were read by immunoSEQ multiplex PCR, and TCRdb kept only the in-frame ones, dropping some. The sample has more than 250,000 clones, roughly 84% seen once; the top ten hold 1%. The sequenced material came from peripheral blood. The receptors here all came from a man between 50 and 59 years old with active or convalescent COVID-19.

This rearrangement joins TRBV18 to TRBJ1-2, with 7 bases matching TRBD1. The trim removed 2 bases at V and 3 bases at J, leaving 9 bases unmatched. The CDR3 spans 16 residues. Germline lookup yields CDR1 KGHSH and CDR2 LQKENI. The CDR3 DNA reads as TGTGCCAGCTCACCATATACAGGGGAGACCTACTATGGCTACACCTTC. It is translated as CASSPYTGETYYGYTF. Drawing the rest from reference TRBV18 and TRBJ1-2, the complete variable domain is NAGVMQNPRHLVRRRGQEARLRCSPMKGHSHVYWYRQLPEEGLKFMVYLQKENIIDESGMPKERFSAEFPKEGPSILRIQQVVRGDSAAYFCASSPYTGETYYGYTFGSGTRLTVV.

The chain couples TRBV28 to TRBJ2-1; D is possibly TRBD2 (6 bases). From germline, CDR1 is MDHEN and CDR2 SYDVKM. V lost 6 bases and J lost 7, with 19 bases in between. The length of the CDR3 is 15 residues. In nucleotides, the CDR3 is TGTGCCAGCAGCCCGGGACTCGCGTCCAGGAATGAGCAGTTCTTC. This gives the protein CASSPGLASRNEQFF.

This clone was seen only a few times. The rearrangement links TRBV4-2 to TRBJ2-7, with D possibly being TRBD1 (5 bases). Per germline, CDR1 LGHNA and CDR2 YNFKEQ. V was clipped by 0 bases and J by 3 bases, with 9 bases between them. The CDR3 consists of 14 residues. CDR3 sequence (DNA): TGTGCCAGCAGCCAAGATGGGGCCGTCTACGAGCAGTACTTC. It codes for CASSQDGAVYEQYF.

Notes on this clone: This may stem from a read error, because a much larger clone lies one nucleotide away. The CDR3 bases are TGTGCCAGCAGCTTAGATAACCAAGAGACCCAGTACTTC. This sequence encodes CASSLDNQETQYF. The V call is TRBV11-2, the J call TRBJ2-5, with D uncertain. The germline V gene encodes CDR1 SGHAT and CDR2 FQNNGV. V shed 0 bases and J shed 0 bases, with 2 bases lying between them. The CDR3 contains 13 residues.

This sequence joins TRBV4-1 and TRBJ2-7; 9 bases align to TRBD1. After removal of 1 base from V and 5 bases from J, the junction contained 9 bases not matched to a gene. Germline V lookup: CDR1 MGHRA, CDR2 YSYEKL. The CDR3 covers 16 residues. CDR3 amino acids: CASSQGTGTGTNEQYF. CDR3 nucleotide sequence: TGCGCCAGCAGCCAAGGAACCGGGACAGGGACCAACGAGCAGTACTTC.

The CDR3 is CASSFRRGGASRNTEAFF. For the CDR3, the DNA is TGTGCCAGCAGTTTCCGGCGGGGGGGGGCAAGTAGGAACACTGAAGCTTTCTTT. This chain connects TRBV27 to TRBJ1-1; D is possibly TRBD1 (6 bases). The CDR3 loop spans 18 amino acids. V dropped 3 bases and J dropped 1 base, with 21 bases sitting between them. Looked up from germline, CDR1 is MNHEY and CDR2 is SMNVEV (reference sequence).

The V call is TRBV7-2, the J call TRBJ2-5; 13 bases match TRBD2. V gave up 4 bases and J gave up 4 bases; unmatched junction bases: 9. CDR3 length: 17 residues. In germline, CDR1 is SGHTA, CDR2 FQGNSA. CDR3 DNA sequence: TGTGCCAGCAGCTGGGGACTAGCGGGATTATCGGGAGAGACCCAGTACTTC. As protein: CASSWGLAGLSGETQYF.

The chain recombines TRBV5-1 with TRBJ2-7; 10 positions match TRBD1. This CDR3 is 14 amino acids long. Germline lookup yields CDR1 SGHRS and CDR2 YFSETQ. The V segment lost 0 bases and the J segment 6 bases; nucleotides outside the gene matches: 3. The CDR3 DNA follows: TGCGCCAGCAGCTTGGGACAGGGGGCCTCCGAGCAGTACTTC. This gives the protein CASSLGQGASEQYF.

The chain carries TRBV7-2 and TRBJ1-2; D is undetermined. The germline V gene encodes CDR1 SGHTA and CDR2 FQGNSA. V lost 1 base and J 0 bases, leaving 12 bases between the germline ends. The CDR3 loop spans 16 amino acids. The CDR3 DNA reads as TGTGCCAGCAGCTTAGTAAGTGGCTGGCCTAACTATGGCTACACCTTC. Amino acid sequence: CASSLVSGWPNYGYTF. Supplemented by reference TRBV7-2 and TRBJ1-2, the full variable domain reads GAGVSQSPSNKVTEKGKDVELRCDPISGHTALYWYRQSLGQGLEFLIYFQGNSAPDKSGLPSDRFSAERTGGSVSTLTIQRTQQEDSAVYLCASSLVSGWPNYGYTFGSGTRLTVV.

The chain joins TRBV30 to TRBJ2-5, with 7 positions matching TRBD1. CDR1 GTSNPN and CDR2 SVGIG come from the germline V gene (reference sequence). There are 13 residues in the CDR3. J lost 2 bases, V lost 2 bases, and 2 bases had no gene match. CDR3 amino acids: CAWSTGQQETQYF. In DNA form, the CDR3 reads TGTGCCTGGAGTACGGGACAGCAAGAGACCCAGTACTTC.

The chain uses TRBV10-3 and TRBJ1-2, with TRBD1 matching over 9 bases. The ends lost 8 bases at V and 0 bases at J; junction bases unmatched: 1. This CDR3 is built from 13 residues. From germline, CDR1 is ENHRY and CDR2 SYGVKD. CDR3 coding DNA: TGTGCCATCCGACAGGGGGCTAACTATGGCTACACCTTC. It specifies CAIRQGANYGYTF.

The CDR3 bases are TGTGCCAGCCAGACAGGGTCGGATGGCGAGCAGTACTTC. It yields the protein CASQTGSDGEQYF. The J gene is TRBJ2-7, the V gene TRBV28; 7 bases match TRBD1. Per germline, CDR1 MDHEN and CDR2 SYDVKM. CDR3 length: 13 residues. The junction had 10 bases not matched to a gene; V was cut back by 8 bases and J by 6 bases.

J is TRBJ1-6 and V is TRBV12-3 or TRBV12-4; D perhaps matches TRBD1 (5 bases). The CDR3 has 12 residues. Trimming stripped 4 bases from V and 15 bases from J, with 13 bases between. CDR3 in DNA: TGTGCCAGCAGTTCCCCGACAGTGTACCTCCACTTT. This encodes CASSSPTVYLHF.

This chain joins TRBV28 and TRBJ1-6, with a weak D call TRBD1 (5 bases). Germline lookup yields CDR1 MDHEN and CDR2 SYDVKM. The CDR3 totals 15 residues. V was pared by 5 bases and J by 9 bases, with 17 bases between. CDR3 nucleotide sequence: TGTGCCAGCAGTCAAACGGGGGTGTTCGGTTCACCCCTCCACTTT. Its translation: CASSQTGVFGSPLHF. The full variable domain, its missing parts supplied by reference TRBV28 and TRBJ1-6, is DVKVTQSSRYLVKRTGEKVFLECVQDMDHENMFWYRQDPGLGLRLIYFSYDVKMKEKGDIPEGYSVSREKKERFSLILESASTNQTSMYLCASSQTGVFGSPLHFGNGTRLTVT.

This clone was picked up one time. The chain recombines TRBV5-1 with TRBJ2-5; the D gene is possibly TRBD2 (7 bases). Germline assignment: CDR1 SGHRS and CDR2 YFSETQ. The V end lost 5 bases, the J end lost 2 bases, and 16 bases lay between the germline ends. The CDR3 runs 15 residues. The CDR3 sequence is CASRRGGGAQETQYF. CDR3 in DNA: TGCGCCAGCAGGAGGGGAGGGGGTGCACAAGAGACCCAGTACTTC.

The chain uses TRBV27 and TRBJ1-4, with 10 nucleotides matching TRBD1. J was trimmed by 4 bases and V by 3 bases; bases with no gene match: 8. This CDR3 region has 17 residues. Germline loops: CDR1 MNHEY, CDR2 SMNVEV (reference sequence). The chain's CDR3 is CASSLQRQGANNEKLFF. CDR3 sequence (DNA): TGTGCCAGCAGTTTGCAACGACAGGGGGCTAATAATGAAAAACTGTTTTTT.

The V gene is TRBV4-3, the J gene TRBJ2-3; TRBD2 matches 10 bases. Germline V gene data show CDR1 as LGHNA and CDR2 as YSLEER. V lost 1 base, J lost 3 bases, and 10 bases stayed unmatched. This CDR3 spans 18 amino acids. The chain's CDR3 is CASSQGQSGGVNTDTQYF. In DNA, the CDR3 is TGCGCCAGCAGCCAAGGGCAAAGCGGGGGGGTAAATACAGATACGCAGTATTTT.

The rearrangement uses TRBV7-2 and TRBJ2-7, with 8 positions matching TRBD2. Germline V gene data show CDR1 as SGHTA and CDR2 as FQGNSA. The CDR3 consists of 15 residues. The ends lost 1 base at V and 5 bases at J; junction bases unmatched: 7. The CDR3 is CASSLDPGGANEQYF. As DNA, the CDR3 is TGTGCCAGCAGCTTAGATCCCGGGGGGGCAAACGAGCAGTACTTC.

V usage is TRBV7-9 and J usage is TRBJ2-5; D perhaps matches TRBD1 (6 bases). The germline V gene has CDR1 SEHNR and CDR2 FQNEAQ (reference sequence). The CDR3 runs to 15 residues. V lost 3 bases and J lost 3, with 14 bases in between. The CDR3 spells CASSLPRTVEETQYF. The CDR3 DNA reads TGTGCCAGCAGCTTGCCCCGGACAGTAGAAGAGACCCAGTACTTC.

This clone was recorded only once. The genes are TRBV28 and TRBJ1-5, with TRBD1 matching over 8 bases. This CDR3 has 15 residues. Germline V lookup: CDR1 MDHEN, CDR2 SYDVKM. Trimming cost V 5 bases and J 7 bases; bases outside gene matches: 10. CDR3 in amino acids: CASSPPDRVRQPQHF. In DNA, the CDR3 is TGTGCCAGCAGTCCCCCGGACAGGGTAAGGCAGCCCCAGCATTTT. Supplemented by reference TRBV28 and TRBJ1-5, the full variable domain reads DVKVTQSSRYLVKRTGEKVFLECVQDMDHENMFWYRQDPGLGLRLIYFSYDVKMKEKGDIPEGYSVSREKKERFSLILESASTNQTSMYLCASSPPDRVRQPQHFGDGTRLSIL.

The V gene is TRBV9, the J gene TRBJ2-7; 13 nucleotides align to TRBD2. V shed 4 bases, J shed 4 bases, and the junction held 8 bases outside the gene matches. The CDR3 contains 16 residues. Germline CDR1 SGDLS, CDR2 YYNGEE. The CDR3 sequence is CASSPRTSGSRYEQYF. The DNA for the CDR3 is TGTGCCAGCAGCCCACGGACTAGCGGGAGCCGATACGAGCAGTACTTC.

The V gene is TRBV5-1, the J gene TRBJ1-2, with TRBD1 matching 7 bases. There are 15 residues in the CDR3. After removal of 0 bases from V and 5 bases from J, the junction contained 7 bases not matched to a gene. Germline V gene sequence: CDR1 SGHRS, CDR2 YFSETQ. The CDR3 sequence: CASSLGSGQAYGYTF. The CDR3 DNA sequence: TGCGCCAGCAGCTTGGGCAGCGGACAGGCTTATGGCTACACCTTC.

This clone was detected only once. The gene calls are TRBV24-1 and TRBJ2-3; D may be TRBD1 (5 bases). Trimming shortened V by 4 bases and J by 3 bases, and 16 bases separated the two germline ends. The V gene's germline CDR1 is KGHDR and CDR2 SFDVKD. The CDR3 totals 16 residues. The CDR3 coding sequence is TGTGCCACCAGTGACCCCCAGGGAAGGGGTACAGATACGCAGTATTTT. Translated: CATSDPQGRGTDTQYF.

A single count supports this clone. The chain joins TRBV15 to TRBJ2-1; D is undetermined. The length of the CDR3 is 14 residues. Germline V gene data show CDR1 as LNHNV and CDR2 as YYDKDF (reference sequence). Trimming took 0 bases from V and 7 from J, leaving 10 bases between them. As DNA, the CDR3 is TGTGCCACCAGCAGAGAGGCAGGTGGGAATGAGCAGTTCTTC. It codes for CATSREAGGNEQFF.

The chain has TRBV10-3 and TRBJ2-3; 7 nucleotides line up with TRBD1. J lost 1 base, V lost 0 bases, and 7 bases had no gene match. CDR1 and CDR2 from the germline V gene are ENHRY and SYGVKD. There are 17 residues in the CDR3. CDR3 region: CAISESRGLKGTDTQYF. The CDR3 DNA sequence: TGTGCCATCAGTGAGTCAAGGGGGCTGAAGGGCACAGATACGCAGTATTTT.

The chain carries TRBV4-1 and TRBJ2-7; 8 bases align to TRBD2. The CDR3 has 16 amino acids. The germline V gene has CDR1 MGHRA and CDR2 YSYEKL. Trimming cost V 0 bases and J 4 bases; bases outside gene matches: 8. The CDR3 DNA follows: TGCGCCAGCAGCCAAGATTCGACTAGCGACCTATACGAGCAGTACTTC. The encoded protein is CASSQDSTSDLYEQYF.

J is TRBJ2-5 and V is TRBV29-1, with 8 bases that match TRBD2. This CDR3 comprises 14 residues. V trimming: 5 bases; J trimming: 4 bases; junction bases outside the gene matches: 9. CDR1 is SQVTM, CDR2 ANQGSEA, per germline. CDR3 bases: TGCAGCGTTACCGGGACTAGGTTTTTAGAGACCCAGTACTTC. This gives the protein CSVTGTRFLETQYF.